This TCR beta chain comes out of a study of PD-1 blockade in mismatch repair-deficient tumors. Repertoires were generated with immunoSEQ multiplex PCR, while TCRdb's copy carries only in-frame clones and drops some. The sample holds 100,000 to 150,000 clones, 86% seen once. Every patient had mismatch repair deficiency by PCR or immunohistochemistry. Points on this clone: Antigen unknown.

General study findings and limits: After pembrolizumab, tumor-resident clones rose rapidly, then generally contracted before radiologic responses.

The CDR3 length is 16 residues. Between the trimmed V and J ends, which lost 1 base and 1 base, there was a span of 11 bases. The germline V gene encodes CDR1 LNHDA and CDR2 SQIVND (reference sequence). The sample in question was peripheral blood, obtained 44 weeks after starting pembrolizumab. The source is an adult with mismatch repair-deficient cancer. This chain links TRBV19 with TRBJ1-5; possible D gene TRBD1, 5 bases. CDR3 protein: CASSIGRGASNQPQHF. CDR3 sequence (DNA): TGTGCCAGTAGTATAGGCCGAGGGGCGAGCAATCAGCCCCAGCATTTT.